The rows below give T cell receptor beta chains drawn from one sample of a study of T cell changes during pregnancy in multiple sclerosis. The repertoire was sequenced with immunoSEQ multiplex PCR; TCRdb's copy has only in-frame clones and lacks some. Among tens of thousands of clones listed, about 92% were seen once. The sequencing used CD4+ T cells from peripheral blood mononuclear cells, collected in the second trimester of pregnancy. All receptors derive from a female donor in good health, enrolled as a control in a pregnancy study. The CDR3 runs from the conserved cysteine through the conserved F or W. The D gene is left open where the match is weak. Clone size is given for some rows only: seen once, a few or many times, or a class if the clone is expanded.

>.|TRBJ1-2|TRBV19|.
TGTGCCAGTAGAATTACCCTGGGACTGGGTGGCTACACCTTC
CASRITLGLGGYTF
>.|TRBJ2-7|TRBV2|.
TGTGCCAGCAGGGGACTGAGCTCCTACGAGCAGTACTTC
CASRGLSSYEQYF
>.|TRBJ1-2|TRBV6-4|.
TGTGCCAGCAGGATCCGGGACACCCCTTTCTACACCTTC
CASRIRDTPFYTF
>.|TRBJ2-1|TRBV25-1|.
TGTGCCAGCAGTGTTCCGGGTAGCGGCTCCTACAATGAGCAGTTCTTC
CASSVPGSGSYNEQFF
>.|TRBJ2-1|TRBV7-3|.
TGTGCCAGCAGCACCCCCACGGGGAACGAATACAATGAGCAGTTCTTC
CASSTPTGNEYNEQFF
>.|TRBJ2-7|TRBV10-2|.
TGCGCCAGCACCTCAGCGGTCCTCTCCTACGAGCAGTACTTC
CASTSAVLSYEQYF
>.|TRBJ2-5|TRBV30|.
TGTGCCTGGAGTGAAACAAGCGGAGGGAAAGAGACCCAGTACTTC
CAWSETSGGKETQYF
>.|TRBJ1-5|TRBV5-6|TRBD1
TGTGCCAGCAGCTTTGTAGGGGGCGGTCAGCCCCAGCATTTT
CASSFVGGGQPQHF
>few|TRBJ1-3|TRBV5-1|TRBD1
TGCGCCAGCAGCTTGGGGGACAGCCGAGGCACCATATATTTT
CASSLGDSRGTIYF
>.|TRBJ2-2|TRBV19|TRBD2
TGTGCCAGTAGTTGGACTAGCGGCCCTTCGAACACCGGGGAGCTGTTTTTT
CASSWTSGPSNTGELFF